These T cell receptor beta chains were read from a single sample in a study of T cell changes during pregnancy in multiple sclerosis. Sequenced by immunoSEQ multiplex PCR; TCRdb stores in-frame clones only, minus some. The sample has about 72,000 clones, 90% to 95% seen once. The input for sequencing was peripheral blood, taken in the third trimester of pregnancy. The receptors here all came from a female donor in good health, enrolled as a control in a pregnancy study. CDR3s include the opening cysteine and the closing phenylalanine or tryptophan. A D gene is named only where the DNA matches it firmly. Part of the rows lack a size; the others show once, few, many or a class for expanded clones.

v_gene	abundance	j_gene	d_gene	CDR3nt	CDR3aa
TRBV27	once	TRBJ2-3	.	TGTGCCAGCAGTTTAAGCCGGGGGACAGATACGCAGTATTTT	CASSLSRGTDTQYF
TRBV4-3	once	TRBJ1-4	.	TGCGCCAGCAGCCCCTACCTACAGAATAATGAAAAACTGTTTTTT	CASSPYLQNNEKLFF
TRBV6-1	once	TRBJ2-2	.	TGTGCCAGCACGATGACTCTGAACACCGGGGAGCTGTTTTTT	CASTMTLNTGELFF
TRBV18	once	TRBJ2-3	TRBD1	TGTGCCAGCTCACCGATGGCAGGGGGAACAGATACGCAGTATTTT	CASSPMAGGTDTQYF
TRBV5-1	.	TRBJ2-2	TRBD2	TGCGCCAGCAGCTTGTTAGCGGGAGGGCCCGGGGAGCTGTTTTTT	CASSLLAGGPGELFF
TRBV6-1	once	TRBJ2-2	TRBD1	TGTGCCAGCAGCCCATTGGACAGGGACACCGGGGAGCTGTTTTTT	CASSPLDRDTGELFF
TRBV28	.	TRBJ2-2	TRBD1	TGTGCCAGCAGTGGACAGGTGCGGGAGCTGTTTTTT	CASSGQVRELFF
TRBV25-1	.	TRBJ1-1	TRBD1	TGTGCCAGCAAGGACAGGGGAAGGACTGAAGCTTTCTTT	CASKDRGRTEAFF
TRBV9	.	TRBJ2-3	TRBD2	TGTGCCAGCAGTAGCGACCGACTAGCGGGAGTAGATACGCAGTATTTT	CASSSDRLAGVDTQYF
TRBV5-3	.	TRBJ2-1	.	TGTGCCAGAAGCTTGCCTTGGACACCCAGATACAATGAGCAGTTCTTC	CARSLPWTPRYNEQFF
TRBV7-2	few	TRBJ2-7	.	TGTGCCAGCAGCTTACTAGGCTACGAGCAGTACTTC	CASSLLGYEQYF